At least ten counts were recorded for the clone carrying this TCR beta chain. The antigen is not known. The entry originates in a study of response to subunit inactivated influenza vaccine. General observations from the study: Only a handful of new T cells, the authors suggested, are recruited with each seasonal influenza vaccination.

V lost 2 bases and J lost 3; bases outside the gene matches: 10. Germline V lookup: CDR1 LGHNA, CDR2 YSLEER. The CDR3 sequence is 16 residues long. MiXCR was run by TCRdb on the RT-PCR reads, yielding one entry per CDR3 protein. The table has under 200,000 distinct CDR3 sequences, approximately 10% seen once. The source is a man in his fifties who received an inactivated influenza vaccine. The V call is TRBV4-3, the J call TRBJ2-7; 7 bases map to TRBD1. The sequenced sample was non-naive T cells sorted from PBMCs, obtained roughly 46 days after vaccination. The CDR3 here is CASSQLTGVGFYEQYF. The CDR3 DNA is TGCGCCAGCAGCCAATTAACAGGGGTGGGATTCTACGAGCAGTACTTC.